What follows are 13 T cell receptor beta chains derived from one specimen sequenced in a study of regulatory T cells in long-lasting Graves disease. In building TCR beta libraries, iRepertoire HTBI primers were used together with Arm-PCR of CDR3 regions. TCRdb called the multiplex PCR reads again in MiXCR, with one record for every CDR3 protein. The table shows about 450,000 distinct CDR3 sequences, with around 15% occurring only once. Sample time point: newly diagnosed GD, antithyroid drugs for less than 3 months. PBMC-derived RNA was used for the TCR library. The same specimen was also included in a second study, on T cells in Graves' hyperthyroidism and ophthalmopathy.

The sequencing used peripheral blood mononuclear cells (PBMCs), collected at new diagnosis, from a patient treated with antithyroid drugs. These receptors were collected from a woman in her forties or fifties with Graves disease.

In its sample, this clonotype was seen many times. This rearrangement joins TRBV28 to TRBJ1-3; tentative D call: TRBD1 (5 bases). The CDR3 covers 16 residues. V dropped 2 bases and J dropped 0 bases, with 11 bases sitting between them. CDR1 is MDHEN, CDR2 SYDVKM, per germline. As DNA, the CDR3 is TGTGCCAGCAGTTTAAGACAGCCACGCTCTGGAAACACCATATATTTT. Residues: CASSLRQPRSGNTIYF. The variable domain in full, with the rest retrieved from reference TRBV28 and TRBJ1-3, is DVKVTQSSRYLVKRTGEKVFLECVQDMDHENMFWYRQDPGLGLRLIYFSYDVKMKEKGDIPEGYSVSREKKERFSLILESASTNQTSMYLCASSLRQPRSGNTIYFGEGSWLTVV.

V is TRBV29-1 and J is TRBJ2-7, with D perhaps TRBD2 (6 bases). Germline V gene lookup returns CDR1 SQVTM and CDR2 ANQGSEA. This CDR3 has 18 amino acids. V was cut by 0 bases and J by 2 bases, with 23 bases left in between. The DNA for the CDR3 is TGCAGCGTTGAAGATAACGGCGGGGCAGACACGTTCGCCTACGAGCAGTACTTC. Translating gives CSVEDNGGADTFAYEQYF.

This clonotype has at least ten counts. The genes are TRBV6-1 and TRBJ2-2, with 13 bases aligning to TRBD2. V was pared by 6 bases and J by 2 bases, with 6 bases of the junction left unmatched. Germline values: CDR1 MNHNS, CDR2 SASEGT. The CDR3 spans 17 residues. The CDR3 bases are TGTGCCAGCAGCCCGGGACTAGCGGGAATAAACACCGGGGAGCTGTTTTTT. This codes for CASSPGLAGINTGELFF.

This clonotype showed up just a few times. This chain uses TRBV20-1 with TRBJ2-1; the match to TRBD2 covers 11 bases. CDR3 size: 14 residues. Per germline, CDR1 DFQATT and CDR2 SNEGSKA (reference sequence). The CDR3 coding sequence is TGCAGCGGTGCCCTAGCGGGAGGATCGGATGAGCAGTTCTTC. Residues: CSGALAGGSDEQFF.

This clonotype turned up a few times. The J gene is TRBJ2-7, the V gene TRBV18; TRBD2 matches 7 bases. CDR1 and CDR2 from the germline V gene are KGHSH and LQKENI. This CDR3 is 16 amino acids long. After removal of 2 bases from V and 2 bases from J, the junction contained 9 bases not matched to a gene. CDR3 sequence reads: CASSPEPPGLTYEQYF. In DNA form, the CDR3 reads TGTGCCAGCTCACCAGAACCCCCGGGACTAACCTACGAGCAGTACTTC.

This clonotype appeared a few times. This chain joins TRBV9 and TRBJ1-3; 9 nucleotides line up with TRBD1. The germline CDR1 and CDR2 sequences are SGDLS and YYNGEE. This CDR3 spans 16 amino acids. V lost 2 bases and J lost 4; bases outside the gene matches: 7. CDR3 coding DNA: TGTGCCAGCAGCGTGGGGACAGGGACAACCGGAAACACCATATATTTT. Translating it yields CASSVGTGTTGNTIYF.

Worth noting for this clonotype: A far larger clone is one nucleotide away, so this likely arose from a read error. V usage is TRBV10-3 and J usage is TRBJ2-5, with 11 positions matching TRBD1. CDR3 size: 14 residues. Germline assignment: CDR1 ENHRY and CDR2 SYGVKD. With V trimmed by 5 bases and J by 4 bases, 3 bases remained unmatched. The CDR3 region is CAISSGTGGETQYF. CDR3 bases: TGTGCCATCAGTTCCGGGACAGGGGGAGAGACCCAGTACTTC.

Turning to this clonotype: This could be a read error, since a much larger clone is one nucleotide away. The chain joins TRBV7-9 to TRBJ1-3; D is ambiguous. Trimming cost V 6 bases and J 2 bases, with 5 bases left between them. This CDR3 has 12 residues. Germline CDR1 is SEHNR and CDR2 is FQNEAQ (reference sequence). The CDR3 spells CASSITGNTIYF. Written as DNA, the CDR3 is TGTGCCAGCAGTATCACTGGAAACACCATATATTTT.

This clonotype was seen at least ten times. The chain carries TRBV3-1 and TRBJ2-7, with 7 bases fitting TRBD1. Per germline, CDR1 LGHDT and CDR2 YNNKEL (reference sequence). The CDR3 has 10 residues. Trimming cost V 8 bases and J 6 bases; bases outside gene matches: 1. The CDR3 DNA is TGTGCCAGCTCAGGGGGCGAGCAGTACTTC. Protein: CASSGGEQYF.

This clonotype has at least ten counts. J is TRBJ2-5 and V is TRBV6-2 or TRBV6-3; the match to TRBD1 covers 9 bases. Germline values: CDR1 MNHEY, CDR2 SVGEGT. V was clipped by 6 bases and J by 6 bases; unmatched bases: 26. The CDR3 is 20 amino acids. The CDR3 reads CASRPLSLGGGQGTLKTQYF. CDR3 bases: TGTGCCAGCAGACCTCTATCGTTAGGGGGGGGACAGGGCACCTTGAAGACCCAGTACTTC.

This clonotype was seen repeatedly, ten times or more. The chain recombines TRBV6-2 or TRBV6-3 with TRBJ2-1; 10 positions match TRBD2. The junction had 2 bases not matched to a gene; V was cut back by 5 bases and J by 10 bases. The CDR3 totals 12 residues. Germline CDR1 MNHEY, CDR2 SVGEGT. The CDR3 DNA follows: TGTGCCAGCAGTGGGACTAGCGACGAGCAGTTCTTC. Translating gives CASSGTSDEQFF.

A few counts support this clonotype. The V and J genes are TRBV19 and TRBJ1-2; 7 nucleotides line up with TRBD1. The length of the CDR3 is 15 residues. The J segment lost 5 bases and the V segment lost 5 bases, leaving 11 bases of the junction unmatched. The germline V gene encodes CDR1 LNHDA and CDR2 SQIVND (reference sequence). In nucleotides, the CDR3 is TGTGCCAGTAGTTCGACAGGGCAGTGGTTTTATGGCTACACCTTC. Protein product: CASSSTGQWFYGYTF.

Many counts were recorded for this clonotype. The V call is TRBV7-7, the J call TRBJ2-2; TRBD1 matches 7 bases. The CDR3 length is 12 residues. Germline values: CDR1 SSHAT, CDR2 FNYEAQ (reference sequence). With V trimmed by 10 bases and J by 7 bases, 6 bases remained unmatched. The CDR3 protein is CAIQGIGGELFF. The CDR3 bases are TGTGCCATACAGGGGATCGGCGGGGAGCTGTTTTTT. The whole variable domain, filled in from reference TRBV7-7 and TRBJ2-2, reads GAGVSQSPRYKVTKRGQDVTLRCDPISSHATLYWYQQALGQGPEFLTYFNYEAQPDKSGLPSDRFSAERPEGSISTLTIQRTEQRDSAMYRCAIQGIGGELFFGEGSRLTVL.